This T cell receptor (beta chain) was identified during a study of regulatory T cells in long-lasting Graves disease. Study outcomes and limitations: Lower TCR diversity characterized persistent Graves' patients relative to newly diagnosed patients.

About this clonotype: The antigen remains unidentified.

Trimming removed 5 bases at V and 4 bases at J, with 14 bases between. Germline CDR1 reads KGHSH; CDR2 reads LQKENI. The CDR3 is 14 amino acids. As for time point: newly diagnosed GD, antithyroid drugs for less than 3 months. Construction of the TCR library relied on RNA isolated from PBMCs. Relying on iRepertoire HTBI primers and Arm-PCR of CDR3 regions, the team built TCR beta libraries. TCRdb independently ran MiXCR on the multiplex PCR reads; one entry per CDR3 protein. The profile shows 450,000 to 600,000 distinct CDR3 sequences, approximately 13% of them singletons. These data also formed part of another study, on T cells in Graves' hyperthyroidism and ophthalmopathy. In that study: Graves' hyperthyroidism without ophthalmopathy progression within 18 months was termed stable. A first-round RT-PCR of the TCR CDR3 used the HTBI primer set. Most expanded thyroid clonotypes above 0.001 recurred in blood.

This sequence originates from a young man with Graves disease. V gene TRBV18 combines with J gene TRBJ1-2; tentatively, D is TRBD1 (5 bases). The sample was peripheral blood mononuclear cells (PBMCs), taken at new diagnosis, from a patient treated with antithyroid drugs. CDR3: CASSRDRDSYGYTF. The CDR3 coding sequence is TGTGCCAGCTCAAGGGACCGAGACTCCTATGGCTACACCTTC.